Detailed here is one T cell receptor beta chain. The data were taken from a study of neurological immune-mediated disorders. Trimming stripped 0 bases from V and 3 bases from J, with 12 bases between. Germline V gives CDR1 SGHTA, CDR2 FQGNSA. CDR3 length: 16 residues. Each TCR transcript was tagged with a 10-nucleotide random UMI during 5'RACE. TCRdb itself ran the 5' RACE reads through MiXCR, one entry per CDR3 protein. The sample consists of tens of thousands of distinct CDR3 sequences, more than 4.5% of them appearing once. The starting material, 2 million PBMCs stored at -80 C, gave rise to the unsorted libraries.

The clonotype comes from a human donor with multiple sclerosis. The donor label of this sample is uncertain. The chain uses TRBV7-2 and TRBJ2-1; a possible D gene is TRBD2 (6 bases). Sequenced material: PBMCs. CDR3 nucleotides: TGTGCCAGCAGCTTAGCGATCGGTAGCGGCTACAATGAGCAGTTCTTC. Its protein product is CASSLAIGSGYNEQFF.